Below are 15 T cell receptor beta chains sequenced from a single sample in a study of radiation and T cells in renal cell carcinoma. TCRdb keeps only in-frame clones here, not all; method: immunoSEQ multiplex PCR. The sample records about 24,000 clones, 40% to 55% being singletons. As to treatment: 15 Gy SBRT to primary tumor, nephrectomy 4 weeks later. The sequences come from tumor tissue, collected from a patient whose treatment included radiotherapy and nephrectomy. Every receptor here comes from a woman between 45 and 60 years old with renal cell carcinoma.

This clone was seen a few times. The rearrangement uses TRBV2 and TRBJ1-1; 7 bases map to TRBD1. Germline-derived CDR1 and CDR2 are SNHLY and FYNNEI. The CDR3 length is 15 residues. The junction had 10 bases not matched to a gene; V was cut back by 6 bases and J by 3 bases. CDR3 region: CASRWTGHGDTEAFF. CDR3 DNA sequence: TGTGCCAGCAGGTGGACAGGCCATGGGGACACTGAAGCTTTCTTT. Supplemented by reference TRBV2 and TRBJ1-1, the full variable domain reads EPEVTQTPSHQVTQMGQEVILRCVPISNHLYFYWYRQILGQKVEFLVSFYNNEISEKSEIFDDQFSVERPDGSNFTLKIRSTKLEDSAMYFCASRWTGHGDTEAFFGQGTRLTVV.

The chain joins TRBV6-5 to TRBJ1-3; D remains unclear. Trimming stripped 6 bases from V and 4 bases from J, with 10 bases between. The CDR3 has 13 residues. CDR1 and CDR2 from the germline V gene are MNHEY and SVGAGI. The CDR3 DNA follows: TGTGCCAGCAGACCAAATCTAGGAAACACCATATATTTT. It specifies CASRPNLGNTIYF.

The rearrangement joins TRBV5-1 to TRBJ2-3; D uncertain. Trimming removed 2 bases from V and 2 bases from J, with 6 bases in between. The CDR3 covers 13 residues. CDR1 is SGHRS and CDR2 is YFSETQ in the germline V gene. CDR3 nucleotides: TGCGCCAGCAGCTTCGGAGACACAGATACGCAGTATTTT. It encodes CASSFGDTDTQYF.

The genes are TRBV18 and TRBJ1-3; 7 bases line up with TRBD1. Germline trimming cut 3 bases from V and 2 bases from J; bases unmatched to any gene: 4. The CDR3 is 15 residues long. Germline CDR1 and CDR2: KGHSH and LQKENI. CDR3 residues: CASSPTGTAGNTIYF. The CDR3 DNA sequence: TGTGCCAGCTCACCTACCGGGACAGCTGGAAACACCATATATTTT.

The chain joins TRBV6-5 to TRBJ2-1; the D gene could be TRBD1 or TRBD2 (5 bases each). This CDR3 region has 15 residues. The germline V gene encodes CDR1 MNHEY and CDR2 SVGAGI. The germline V and J ends were trimmed by 6 bases and 6 bases, with 18 bases remaining between them. The CDR3 sequence: CASSSSAGTINEQFF. The CDR3 bases are TGTGCCAGCAGCTCCTCAGCCGGGACCATCAATGAGCAGTTCTTC.

By sample share, this clone is medium-sized (0.01 to 0.1%). The rearrangement joins TRBV4-3 to TRBJ2-7; D gene unclear. CDR3 length: 13 residues. The germline CDR1 and CDR2 sequences are LGHNA and YSLEER. V was cut by 4 bases and J by 4 bases, with 11 bases left in between. CDR3 nucleotides: TGCGCCAGCAGCCTATGGAAGGAGTACGAGCAGTACTTC. It is translated as CASSLWKEYEQYF.

The rearrangement links TRBV4-1 to TRBJ1-1, with D possibly TRBD1 on 5 matching bases. V shed 3 bases and J shed 9 bases, with 14 bases lying between them. The CDR3 sequence is 13 residues long. CDR1 is MGHRA and CDR2 is YSYEKL in the germline V gene. Here the CDR3 reads CASSHPTPGQAFF. The DNA of the CDR3 is TGCGCCAGCAGCCACCCGACGCCGGGACAAGCTTTCTTT.

This chain uses TRBV5-8 with TRBJ2-7, with D perhaps matching TRBD1 (6 bases). The CDR3 spans 14 residues. V lost 2 bases and J lost 3, with 12 bases in between. Germline V gene lookup returns CDR1 SGHTS and CDR2 YDEGEE. CDR3 region: CASSFLEQGYEQYF. The CDR3 DNA reads as TGTGCCAGCAGCTTTTTAGAACAGGGCTACGAGCAGTACTTC.

This clone has more than one count but fewer than ten. The chain couples TRBV6-1 to TRBJ2-7; D not resolved. This CDR3 region has 13 residues. V lost 2 bases to trimming and J lost 0 bases, with 5 bases between them. CDR1 MNHNS and CDR2 SASEGT come from the germline V gene. CDR3 sequence: CASSEHSSYEQYF. As DNA, the CDR3 is TGTGCCAGCAGTGAACACAGCTCCTACGAGCAGTACTTC.

In this sample, this clone turned up a few times. The chain links TRBV28 to TRBJ1-5; 9 nucleotides line up with TRBD1. Trimming cost V 5 bases and J 2 bases; bases outside gene matches: 7. The CDR3 sequence is 16 residues long. The germline gives CDR1 MDHEN, CDR2 SYDVKM. The CDR3 spells CASSTTWTGGNQPQHF. The DNA of the CDR3 is TGTGCCAGCAGTACAACCTGGACAGGGGGCAATCAGCCCCAGCATTTT. The full variable domain, rest sourced from reference TRBV28 and TRBJ1-5, is DVKVTQSSRYLVKRTGEKVFLECVQDMDHENMFWYRQDPGLGLRLIYFSYDVKMKEKGDIPEGYSVSREKKERFSLILESASTNQTSMYLCASSTTWTGGNQPQHFGDGTRLSIL.

The rearrangement joins TRBV6-1 to TRBJ1-1; TRBD1 agrees at 8 bases. The V and J ends lost 7 bases and 1 base, in that order; junction bases with no gene match: 5. The CDR3 runs 14 residues. Per germline, CDR1 MNHNS and CDR2 SASEGT. The CDR3 spells CASMLGTGNTEAFF. The CDR3 DNA follows: TGTGCCAGCATGTTAGGGACAGGGAACACTGAAGCTTTCTTT.

This clone is medium-sized in the sample. V gene TRBV19 combines with J gene TRBJ2-5; D uncertain. With 5 bases removed from V and 1 base from J, the gap between germline ends came to 11 bases. Germline CDR1 reads LNHDA; CDR2 reads SQIVND (reference sequence). There are 14 residues in the CDR3. The CDR3 loop is CASSPQVIQETQYF. DNA for the CDR3: TGTGCCAGTAGTCCCCAGGTGATCCAAGAGACCCAGTACTTC.

This clone was seen more than once but under ten times. The chain combines TRBV5-4 with TRBJ1-2; TRBD1 matches 7 bases. The J segment lost 3 bases and the V segment lost 0 bases, leaving 2 bases of the junction unmatched. The germline gives CDR1 SGHNT, CDR2 YYREEE (reference sequence). This CDR3 contains 14 residues. CDR3 DNA: TGTGCCAGCAGCTTGGGCACAGGGGACTATGGCTACACCTTC. Translation gives CASSLGTGDYGYTF.

This chain links TRBV7-3 with TRBJ2-7; TRBD2 might be the D (7 bases). The length of the CDR3 is 15 residues. Trimming stripped 6 bases from V and 1 base from J, with 16 bases between. Germline V gene sequence: CDR1 SGHTA, CDR2 FQGTGA. CDR3 protein: CASSLDGGRSYEQYF. CDR3 in DNA: TGTGCCAGCAGTTTGGACGGGGGGCGTTCCTACGAGCAGTACTTC.

The chain has TRBV7-9 and TRBJ1-1; maybe TRBD1 (5 bases). Germline V gene data show CDR1 as SEHNR and CDR2 as FQNEAQ (reference sequence). The V end lost 4 bases, the J end lost 4 bases, and 19 bases lay between the germline ends. The CDR3 is 16 residues long. DNA of the CDR3: TGTGCCAGCAGCTCTGGGGGGGTAGATCGGGGCACTGAAGCTTTCTTT. It encodes CASSSGGVDRGTEAFF.